Each of the 31 T cell receptor beta chains below was sequenced from the same sample in a study of patients and donors after allogeneic stem cell transplantation. TCRdb analysed the RT-PCR reads with MiXCR anew, one entry per CDR3 protein. The sample includes roughly 190,000 distinct CDR3 sequences, approximately 41% of them seen just once. The material sequenced was blood, either unsorted or a sorted T cell fraction (not recorded which). The receptors shown here come from a human donor who was either an allogeneic HSCT recipient or a stem cell or donor lymphocyte infusion donor (not recorded which). It is not recorded whose cells these are; they may come from a transplant donor.

The chain recombines TRBV5-1 with TRBJ2-1; 11 nucleotides agree with TRBD2. The J segment lost 7 bases and the V segment lost 0 bases, leaving 6 bases of the junction unmatched. Germline assignment: CDR1 SGHRS and CDR2 YFSETQ. There are 16 residues in the CDR3. The CDR3: CASSLGASGRRNEQFF. Written as DNA, the CDR3 is TGCGCCAGCAGCTTGGGAGCTAGCGGGAGGAGGAATGAGCAGTTCTTC.

The chain carries TRBV6-4 and TRBJ2-2; maybe TRBD1 (5 bases). CDR3 length equals 14 residues. Germline V gene data show CDR1 as MRHNA and CDR2 as SNTAGT. Deletions cut 6 bases from V and 2 bases from J, with 10 bases between. DNA of the CDR3: TGTGCCAGCAGGGATAGGGGAAACACCGGGGAGCTGTTTTTT. Translating gives CASRDRGNTGELFF.

The rearrangement uses TRBV12-3 or TRBV12-4 and TRBJ1-4; tentative D call: TRBD1 (5 bases). Trimming left V 4 bases short and J 2 bases short, with 20 bases between. The CDR3 loop spans 18 amino acids. CDR3 nucleotides: TGTGCCAGCAGTTCCCCGAGAACGGGGGTAGGGACTAATGAAAAACTGTTTTTT. Translation: CASSSPRTGVGTNEKLFF.

The gene calls are TRBV27 and TRBJ1-2, with D perhaps matching TRBD1 (6 bases). The CDR3 is 13 amino acids. Trimming stripped 3 bases from V and 8 bases from J, with 13 bases between. Germline V CDR1 and CDR2: MNHEY, SMNVEV (reference sequence). The CDR3: CASSFSGVGGYTF. CDR3 DNA sequence: TGTGCCAGCAGTTTCTCAGGGGTTGGCGGCTACACCTTC.

This chain's CDR3 is CATRSTGYNTGELFF. CDR3 DNA: TGTGCCACCAGATCAACAGGGTACAACACCGGGGAGCTGTTTTTT. The chain combines TRBV15 with TRBJ2-2; D may be TRBD1 (6 bases). V lost 6 bases and J lost 2, with 13 bases in between. The CDR3 length is 15 residues. Germline V lookup: CDR1 LNHNV, CDR2 YYDKDF (reference sequence).

The chain carries TRBV28 and TRBJ1-1; 7 nucleotides agree with TRBD1. Looked up from germline, CDR1 is MDHEN and CDR2 is SYDVKM. This CDR3 region has 18 residues. The trim removed 2 bases at V and 3 bases at J, leaving 15 bases unmatched. In DNA, the CDR3 is TGTGCCAGCAGTTTAGCCCGGGGGATTACAGGGGTGGACACTGAAGCTTTCTTT. Its translation is CASSLARGITGVDTEAFF.

This clonotype was recorded a few times. This chain links TRBV4-3 with TRBJ1-1; D remains ambiguous. The ends were cut back, 1 base at V and 1 base at J, with 7 bases in the middle. The germline gives CDR1 LGHNA, CDR2 YSLEER. The CDR3 runs to 14 residues. The CDR3 sequence is CASSQGEANTEAFF. CDR3 coding DNA: TGCGCCAGCAGCCAAGGTGAGGCGAACACTGAAGCTTTCTTT.

This clonotype was picked up a small number of times. The chain uses TRBV7-2 and TRBJ1-6, with TRBD1 as a possible D gene (6 bases). CDR1 is SGHTA and CDR2 is FQGNSA in the germline V gene. The CDR3 loop spans 15 amino acids. V lost 3 bases and J lost 5, with 11 bases in between. In DNA form, the CDR3 reads TGTGCCAGCAGCTTCCAGGGGATTAATAATTCACCCCTCCACTTT. Translated, it gives CASSFQGINNSPLHF. The full variable domain, rest sourced from reference TRBV7-2 and TRBJ1-6, is GAGVSQSPSNKVTEKGKDVELRCDPISGHTALYWYRQSLGQGLEFLIYFQGNSAPDKSGLPSDRFSAERTGGSVSTLTIQRTQQEDSAVYLCASSFQGINNSPLHFGNGTRLTVT.

This clonotype was seen only a few times. The chain couples TRBV9 to TRBJ2-3, with 8 bases aligning to TRBD2. The ends lost 4 bases at V and 4 bases at J; junction bases unmatched: 8. Germline V gene lookup returns CDR1 SGDLS and CDR2 YYNGEE. The CDR3 sequence is 15 residues long. The CDR3 DNA is TGTGCCAGCAGCCCGAGCGGGAGTAAGCCAGATACGCAGTATTTT. Its protein is CASSPSGSKPDTQYF.

This clonotype was seen a few times. The V call is TRBV6-6, the J call TRBJ1-4, with 11 bases matching TRBD1. Looked up from germline, CDR1 is MNHNY and CDR2 is SVGAGI (reference sequence). The CDR3 is 21 amino acids. Trimming took 4 bases from V and 0 from J; bases not matched to a gene: 16. CDR3 in DNA: TGTGCCAGCAGTTCACTGGTCGCCGGGACAGGGGGAATTGCAACTAATGAAAAACTGTTTTTT. Translated: CASSSLVAGTGGIATNEKLFF.

This clonotype was seen a few times. The chain carries TRBV9 and TRBJ1-2; a weak D match, TRBD1 (5 bases). V was clipped by 0 bases and J by 8 bases, with 11 bases between them. The CDR3 consists of 13 residues. Looked up from germline, CDR1 is SGDLS and CDR2 is YYNGEE. The CDR3 nucleotides read TGTGCCAGCAGCGTAGATAGGGGACGCGGCTACACCTTC. It encodes CASSVDRGRGYTF. Filled out from reference TRBV9 and TRBJ1-2, the complete variable domain reads DSGVTQTPKHLITATGQRVTLRCSPRSGDLSVYWYQQSLDQGLQFLIQYYNGEERAKGNILERFSAQQFPDLHSELNLSSLELGDSALYFCASSVDRGRGYTFGSGTRLTVV.

V usage is TRBV4-3 and J usage is TRBJ1-2; a possible D gene is TRBD1 (6 bases). The germline V gene encodes CDR1 LGHNA and CDR2 YSLEER. The CDR3 is made up of 15 amino acids. Between the trimmed V and J ends, which lost 1 base and 4 bases, there was a span of 13 bases. CDR3 loop: CASSQAPRRGYGYTF. CDR3 nucleotides: TGCGCCAGCAGCCAAGCCCCCCGCAGGGGCTATGGCTACACCTTC.

This clonotype showed up just a few times. This chain joins TRBV7-9 and TRBJ1-2; D remains unclear. The germline gives CDR1 SEHNR, CDR2 FQNEAQ (reference sequence). The length of the CDR3 is 15 residues. Between the trimmed V and J ends, which lost 5 bases and 2 bases, there was a span of 15 bases. Here the CDR3 DNA reads TGTGCCAGCAGCCCCAGTAATCAGGAGAACTATGGCTACACCTTC. Translated: CASSPSNQENYGYTF.

This clonotype was seen a handful of times. CDR3 amino acids: CASSAIYEQYF. The CDR3 DNA follows: TGTGCCAGCAGTGCCATTTACGAGCAGTACTTC. The chain recombines TRBV25-1 with TRBJ2-7; no firm D call. Germline CDR1 is MGHDK and CDR2 is SYGVNS. The CDR3 is 11 residues long. Trimming took 4 bases from V and 4 from J, leaving 5 bases between them.

A few counts support this clonotype. The V call is TRBV29-1, the J call TRBJ2-5; D might be TRBD1 or TRBD2, each matching 6 bases. The V end was cut by 6 bases, the J end by 0 bases, with 14 bases between. The CDR3 has 14 residues. The germline gives CDR1 SQVTM, CDR2 ANQGSEA. In DNA, the CDR3 is TGCAGCGTAGCACAGGGACTGTACCAAGAGACCCAGTACTTC. Its protein product is CSVAQGLYQETQYF.

This sequence joins TRBV12-3 or TRBV12-4 and TRBJ1-3; TRBD1 agrees at 9 bases. V lost 6 bases to trimming and J lost 4 bases; unmatched junction nucleotides: 13. There are 17 residues in the CDR3. The CDR3 DNA sequence: TGTGCCAGCAGCTCCGGGACAGGGCCATCCCGAGGAAACACCATATATTTT. It translates to CASSSGTGPSRGNTIYF.

Details on this clonotype: No DNA is shown, since the ends of the CDR3 on it are uncertain; the CDR3 is the one TCRdb lists. This rearrangement joins TRBV21-1 to TRBJ2-6; the table's D call, TRBD1, has no DNA check behind it. TRBV21-1 is assigned pseudogene status. The CDR3 is 18 residues long, counting both termini. CDR3 sequence reads: CASSNHDRFGSGANVLTF.

This clonotype was seen just once. This rearrangement joins TRBV11-3 to TRBJ2-1, with D possibly being TRBD2 (5 bases). V lost 5 bases to trimming and J lost 3 bases, with 8 bases between them. From germline, CDR1 is SGHNT and CDR2 YENEEA. There are 13 residues in the CDR3. The CDR3 here is CASSRTYYNEQFF. In nucleotides, the CDR3 is TGTGCCAGCAGCCGGACTTACTACAATGAGCAGTTCTTC. Based on the CDR3 plus reference TRBV11-3 and TRBJ2-1, the full variable domain is EAGVVQSPRYKIIEKKQPVAFWCNPISGHNTLYWYLQNLGQGPELLIRYENEEAVDDSQLPKDRFSAERLKGVDSTLKIQPAELGDSAVYLCASSRTYYNEQFFGPGTRLTVL.

The chain recombines TRBV6-6 with TRBJ2-1; 9 bases are a match to TRBD2. The junction had 13 bases not matched to a gene; V was cut back by 6 bases and J by 4 bases. The CDR3 is 17 amino acids. CDR1 and CDR2 from the germline V gene are MNHNY and SVGAGI (reference sequence). CDR3 nucleotide sequence: TGTGCCAGCAGCACGACGGAGGGACTAGCCTCATACAATGAGCAGTTCTTC. Its protein product is CASSTTEGLASYNEQFF.

The chain carries TRBV6-1 and TRBJ1-2, with 8 bases fitting TRBD1. CDR3 length: 13 residues. J lost 10 bases, V lost 4 bases, and 8 bases had no gene match. Germline-derived CDR1 and CDR2 are MNHNS and SASEGT. CDR3 sequence (DNA): TGTGCCAGCAGTGGACAGGGGAGTGAGGACTACACCTTC. It translates to CASSGQGSEDYTF.

The chain couples TRBV6-1 to TRBJ1-1; no firm D call. CDR1 and CDR2 from the germline V gene are MNHNS and SASEGT. This CDR3 region has 13 residues. Trimming left V 0 bases short and J 3 bases short, with 5 bases between. DNA for the CDR3: TGTGCCAGCAGTGAAGCATTTCACACTGAAGCTTTCTTT. This sequence encodes CASSEAFHTEAFF.

The chain is built from TRBV7-2 and TRBJ1-5; TRBD1 agrees at 7 bases. With 5 bases clipped from V and 6 bases from J, the junction kept 7 bases outside the gene matches. The CDR3 contains 14 residues. Germline CDR1 is SGHTA and CDR2 is FQGNSA. CDR3 DNA sequence: TGTGCCAGCAGCGGAGGGGGCTTAACTCAGCCCCAGCATTTT. Its protein product is CASSGGGLTQPQHF.

The CDR3 DNA reads as TGTGCCAGCAGTTTATACACGAACACCGGGGAGCTGTTTTTT. Encoded protein: CASSLYTNTGELFF. The V call is TRBV27, the J call TRBJ2-2; no reliable D call. There are 14 residues in the CDR3. Germline V gives CDR1 MNHEY, CDR2 SMNVEV (reference sequence). Trimming removed 1 base from V and 0 bases from J, with 3 bases in between.

The CDR3 DNA follows: TGTGCCAGCAGCTTAGGGCTCCCGGAGCAGTTCTTC. Translated: CASSLGLPEQFF. The J gene is TRBJ2-1, the V gene TRBV7-9; D is undetermined. The CDR3 is 12 residues long. Trimming removed 1 base from V and 10 bases from J, with 8 bases in between. Germline-derived CDR1 and CDR2 are SEHNR and FQNEAQ (reference sequence).

This clonotype was observed a handful of times. The V gene is TRBV7-2, the J gene TRBJ1-1; D is unclear. Trimming took off 5 bases at V and 2 bases at J, with 15 bases between the two ends. This CDR3 region has 15 residues. Germline lookup yields CDR1 SGHTA and CDR2 FQGNSA. The CDR3 nucleotides are TGTGCCAGCAGCCCAACGGCCAGCGGCAACACTGAAGCTTTCTTT. Its protein is CASSPTASGNTEAFF.

This clonotype has a handful of counts. This rearrangement joins TRBV6-1 to TRBJ1-5; D uncertain. V was pared by 7 bases and J by 1 base, with 11 bases between. Per the germline V gene, CDR1 is MNHNS and CDR2 is SASEGT. The CDR3 has 14 residues. The CDR3 nucleotides read TGTGCCAGCAAAAGCCGGGGAAGCAATCAGCCCCAGCATTTT. Protein: CASKSRGSNQPQHF.

The chain employs TRBV4-3 and TRBJ2-3, with 8 bases fitting TRBD2. Germline CDR1 and CDR2: LGHNA and YSLEER. V was pared by 4 bases and J by 0 bases, with 3 bases of the junction left unmatched. This CDR3 has 15 residues. In DNA form, the CDR3 reads TGCGCCAGCAGCCCGACTAGCGTTAGCACAGATACGCAGTATTTT. As protein: CASSPTSVSTDTQYF.

The chain joins TRBV6-5 to TRBJ1-1, with D tentatively TRBD1 (5 bases). The CDR3 consists of 14 residues. Germline V CDR1 and CDR2: MNHEY, SVGAGI. Deletions cut 6 bases from V and 1 base from J, with 12 bases between. CDR3 protein: CASRRGHENTEAFF. CDR3 coding DNA: TGTGCCAGCAGGAGGGGCCACGAGAACACTGAAGCTTTCTTT.

V gene TRBV6-5 combines with J gene TRBJ1-2; 7 bases align to TRBD1. CDR1 and CDR2 (germline): MNHEY, SVGAGI. CDR3 size: 14 residues. Trimming at V came to 5 bases and at J to 2 bases, leaving 5 bases not matched to a gene. The CDR3 nucleotides are TGTGCCAGCAGTGAGACAGGGTTAAACTATGGCTACACCTTC. This translates into CASSETGLNYGYTF.

A single count supports this clonotype. This sequence joins TRBV7-2 and TRBJ1-1, with 7 bases identical to TRBD1. CDR3 length: 15 amino acids. The germline gives CDR1 SGHTA, CDR2 FQGNSA. Unmatched junction bases numbered 5, after V lost 4 bases and J lost 0 bases. CDR3 DNA: TGTGCCAGCAGCTCGGGGACAGCCGTGAACACTGAAGCTTTCTTT. This codes for CASSSGTAVNTEAFF.

V and J are TRBV7-2 and TRBJ2-1, with 10 positions matching TRBD2. After removal of 5 bases from V and 4 bases from J, the junction contained 5 bases not matched to a gene. CDR1 SGHTA and CDR2 FQGNSA come from the germline V gene. This CDR3 has 15 residues. CDR3 DNA sequence: TGTGCCAGCAGCCCGGCTAGCGGGAGATACAATGAGCAGTTCTTC. Amino acids: CASSPASGRYNEQFF.